The 22 T cell receptor beta chains below were found in one sample sequenced in a study of shared T cell receptors in the human thymus. Assay: immunoSEQ multiplex PCR; the TCRdb copy retains only in-frame clones and omits some. The profile shows over 450,000 clones, about 84% of them singletons. The same data also contributed to another study, on human thymus T cells.

Sequences were obtained from thymocytes. The source of these receptors is a boy in the first two years of life with a congenital heart defect.

DNA for the CDR3: TGTGCTAGTGGACCCTACATGGGTCCGGGGAAAGGAAACACCATATATTTT. Protein sequence: CASGPYMGPGKGNTIYF. The V call is TRBV12-5, the J call TRBJ1-3, with unresolved D. Deletions cut 6 bases from V and 4 bases from J, with 22 bases between. The germline CDR1 and CDR2 sequences are LGHNT and FRNRAP. The CDR3 is 17 amino acids. Drawing the rest from reference TRBV12-5 and TRBJ1-3, the complete variable domain is DARVTQTPRHKVTEMGQEVTMRCQPILGHNTVFWYRQTMMQGLELLAYFRNRAPLDDSGMPKDRFSAEMPDATLATLKIQPSEPRDSAVYFCASGPYMGPGKGNTIYFGEGSWLTVV.

The chain combines TRBV5-8 with TRBJ1-4; the D gene is possibly TRBD1 (6 bases). The CDR3 loop spans 15 amino acids. The V gene lost 4 bases and the J gene lost 5 bases, with 15 bases spanning the gap. Germline CDR1 SGHTS, CDR2 YDEGEE. The CDR3 spells CASSPGGQGNEKLFF. CDR3 sequence (DNA): TGTGCCAGCAGCCCCGGGGGGCAAGGGAATGAAAAACTGTTTTTT. The entire variable domain, with the rest obtained from reference TRBV5-8 and TRBJ1-4, is as follows: EAGVTQSPTHLIKTRGQQATLRCSPISGHTSVYWYQQALGLGLQFLLWYDEGEERNRGNFPPRFSGRQFPNYSSELNVNALELEDSALYLCASSPGGQGNEKLFFGSGTQLSVL.

The chain employs TRBV6-5 and TRBJ1-2, with D possibly being TRBD1 (6 bases). V lost 6 bases and J lost 0, with 11 bases in between. Germline V gene sequence: CDR1 MNHEY, CDR2 SVGAGI. There are 14 residues in the CDR3. In DNA, the CDR3 is TGTGCCAGCAGGGAGACAGGATCTAACTATGGCTACACCTTC. Amino acids: CASRETGSNYGYTF.

The gene calls are TRBV6-1 and TRBJ2-2; 7 bases fit TRBD1. V gave up 4 bases and J gave up 7 bases; unmatched junction bases: 12. The germline V gene has CDR1 MNHNS and CDR2 SASEGT. This CDR3 region has 16 residues. CDR3 bases: TGTGCCAGCAGTGTCCCCCCGACAGGGATTAACGGGGAGCTGTTTTTT. Its translation: CASSVPPTGINGELFF.

This clone turned up a few times. The chain has TRBV5-6 and TRBJ1-5; D gene uncertain. Germline assignment: CDR1 SGHDT and CDR2 YYEEEE. CDR3 length: 18 amino acids. The ends were cut back, 4 bases at V and 1 base at J, with 21 bases in the middle. In DNA, the CDR3 is TGTGCCAGCAGCAGCCTAGGTGGGGAGGGTTCCAGCAATCAGCCCCAGCATTTT. This sequence encodes CASSSLGGEGSSNQPQHF. Combining the CDR3 with reference TRBV5-6 and TRBJ1-5 gives the whole variable domain DAGVTQSPTHLIKTRGQQVTLRCSPKSGHDTVSWYQQALGQGPQFIFQYYEEEERQRGNFPDRFSGHQFPNYSSELNVNALLLGDSALYLCASSSLGGEGSSNQPQHFGDGTRLSIL.

V usage is TRBV29-1 and J usage is TRBJ2-3; D gene ambiguous. Germline loops: CDR1 SQVTM, CDR2 ANQGSEA. The CDR3 is 12 residues long. V was pared by 0 bases and J by 14 bases, with 15 bases between. For the CDR3, the DNA is TGCAGCGTTGAAGATCCACGCCCTGAGAGGTATTTT. It specifies CSVEDPRPERYF.

The chain employs TRBV5-1 and TRBJ1-6; no clear D gene. The CDR3 spans 13 residues. The germline gives CDR1 SGHRS, CDR2 YFSETQ. Trimming stripped 4 bases from V and 6 bases from J, with 8 bases between. The CDR3 DNA reads as TGCGCCAGCAGCACCCTTAGTAATTCACCCCTCCACTTT. Protein sequence: CASSTLSNSPLHF.

J is TRBJ2-1 and V is TRBV7-3; D remains unclear. The CDR3 is made up of 15 amino acids. CDR1 and CDR2 (germline): SGHTA, FQGTGA. V was clipped by 2 bases and J by 0 bases, with 8 bases between them. The CDR3 reads CASSLRRSSYNEQFF. The CDR3 coding sequence is TGTGCCAGCAGCTTACGTCGGTCCTCCTACAATGAGCAGTTCTTC.

V is TRBV29-1 and J is TRBJ2-5; D gene ambiguous. The better agreement between TRBJ2-7 and the DNA end casts doubt on the J call. The CDR3 length is 15 residues. The germline V gene encodes CDR1 SQVTM and CDR2 ANQGSEA. The CDR3, as DNA: TGCAGCGTTGTAGCCAAAAGCCGAAGCTCCTACGAGCAGTACTTC. Translation gives CSVVAKSRSSYEQYF.

The rearrangement links TRBV27 to TRBJ2-7; possible D gene TRBD2, 6 bases. The CDR3 is made up of 17 amino acids. Looked up from germline, CDR1 is MNHEY and CDR2 is SMNVEV (reference sequence). Trimming left V 2 bases short and J 3 bases short, with 20 bases between. The chain's CDR3 is CASSLPRDSTTYYEQYF. The CDR3, as DNA: TGTGCCAGCAGTTTACCCCGGGACTCGACAACTTACTACGAGCAGTACTTC.

The rearrangement links TRBV9 to TRBJ2-2; 8 nucleotides line up with TRBD1. The CDR3 extends over 17 amino acids. Germline values: CDR1 SGDLS, CDR2 YYNGEE. V trimming: 3 bases; J trimming: 3 bases; junction bases outside the gene matches: 10. CDR3 sequence: CASSAVNRGDYTGELFF. The CDR3 DNA reads TGTGCCAGCAGCGCCGTAAACAGGGGGGATTACACCGGGGAGCTGTTTTTT.

This chain connects TRBV14 to TRBJ2-7; possibly TRBD2 for D (6 bases). Germline assignment: CDR1 SGHDN and CDR2 FVKESK. Trimming took off 1 base at V and 4 bases at J, with 14 bases between the two ends. This CDR3 region has 15 residues. The CDR3: CASSQVLAGPYEQYF. CDR3 coding DNA: TGTGCCAGCAGCCAAGTCTTGGCGGGACCGTACGAGCAGTACTTC.

J is TRBJ1-1 and V is TRBV9, with TRBD1 as a possible D gene (5 bases). Germline assignment: CDR1 SGDLS and CDR2 YYNGEE. V lost 3 bases and J lost 3, with 9 bases in between. This CDR3 is built from 13 residues. CDR3 bases: TGTGCCAGCAGCGCCATAGGGGACACTGAAGCTTTCTTT. Translated, it gives CASSAIGDTEAFF.

J is TRBJ2-7 and V is TRBV4-3, with D tentatively TRBD1 (8 bases). This CDR3 region has 14 residues. The V and J ends lost 1 base and 5 bases respectively, with 12 bases between them. Germline loops: CDR1 LGHNA, CDR2 YSLEER. The CDR3 protein is CASSQGQGRDEQYF. The DNA of the CDR3 is TGCGCCAGCAGCCAAGGACAGGGGAGGGACGAGCAGTACTTC.

This clone was counted between two and nine times. Different DNA sequences within this sample yield the same CDR3. The chain couples TRBV6-6 to TRBJ2-3, with D possibly TRBD2 on 6 matching bases. The CDR3 is 13 amino acids. Germline V CDR1 and CDR2: MNHNY, SVGAGI (reference sequence). Trimming left V 7 bases short and J 0 bases short, with 8 bases between. The CDR3 DNA follows: TGTGCCAGCACGGGGACTAGCACAGATACGCAGTATTTT. This gives the protein CASTGTSTDTQYF.

The rearrangement links TRBV6-6 to TRBJ1-5; D is perhaps TRBD1 (5 bases). Deletions cut 2 bases from V and 2 bases from J, with 13 bases between. Germline values: CDR1 MNHNY, CDR2 SVGAGI (reference sequence). The CDR3 contains 16 residues. Written as DNA, the CDR3 is TGTGCCAGCAGTTACGGTTCAGGGTGTCGCAATCAGCCCCAGCATTTT. It specifies CASSYGSGCRNQPQHF.

In its sample, this clone was seen a few times. This rearrangement joins TRBV16 to TRBJ1-4; D not resolved. V was cut by 2 bases and J by 2 bases, with 12 bases left in between. Germline CDR1 is KGHSY and CDR2 is FQNENV. The CDR3 totals 16 residues. CDR3 loop: CASSQEEAETNEKLFF. The DNA for the CDR3 is TGTGCCAGCAGCCAAGAAGAGGCGGAGACTAATGAAAAACTGTTTTTT. The full variable domain, completed using reference TRBV16 and TRBJ1-4, is GEEVAQTPKHLVRGEGQKAKLYCAPIKGHSYVFWYQQVLKNEFKFLISFQNENVFDETGMPKERFSAKCLPNSPCSLEIQATKLEDSAVYFCASSQEEAETNEKLFFGSGTQLSVL.

The CDR3 DNA is TGCGCCAGCAGCCAAGAAGGGGTCAGGGGCTCTAACTATGGCTACACCTTC. It translates to CASSQEGVRGSNYGYTF. The chain couples TRBV4-1 to TRBJ1-2; a weak D match, TRBD1 (6 bases). The CDR3 consists of 17 residues. From germline, CDR1 is MGHRA and CDR2 YSYEKL. Trimming removed 0 bases at V and 0 bases at J, with 14 bases between.

The chain joins TRBV2 to TRBJ2-3; TRBD2 might be the D (5 bases). Germline V CDR1 and CDR2: SNHLY, FYNNEI. The CDR3 has 20 residues. Trimming shortened V by 3 bases and J by 6 bases, and 31 bases separated the two germline ends. The chain's CDR3 is CASSELKPTNSKTSSDTQYF. Here the CDR3 DNA reads TGTGCCAGCAGTGAGTTAAAACCGACCAACTCGAAAACTAGTTCGGATACGCAGTATTTT. Based on the CDR3 plus reference TRBV2 and TRBJ2-3, the full variable domain is EPEVTQTPSHQVTQMGQEVILRCVPISNHLYFYWYRQILGQKVEFLVSFYNNEISEKSEIFDDQFSVERPDGSNFTLKIRSTKLEDSAMYFCASSELKPTNSKTSSDTQYFGPGTRLTVL.

This clone has just one count. The J gene is TRBJ2-7, the V gene TRBV13, with 7 bases that match TRBD2. Germline V gene sequence: CDR1 PRHDT, CDR2 FYEKMQ (reference sequence). There are 14 residues in the CDR3. Trimming cost V 2 bases and J 3 bases; bases outside gene matches: 4. DNA of the CDR3: TGTGCCAGCAGCTTACGCGGGAGTGTCTACGAGCAGTACTTC. Its protein product is CASSLRGSVYEQYF.

The chain recombines TRBV9 with TRBJ1-2; D perhaps matches TRBD1 (6 bases). V was clipped by 4 bases and J by 4 bases, with 14 bases between them. CDR1 SGDLS and CDR2 YYNGEE come from the germline V gene. This CDR3 has 14 amino acids. The CDR3 loop reads CASSYEGGFYGYTF. The CDR3 nucleotides read TGTGCCAGCAGCTACGAGGGGGGGTTCTATGGCTACACCTTC.

As for this clone: Other DNA sequences in the same sample also yield this CDR3. The J gene is TRBJ2-3, the V gene TRBV10-2; 8 positions match TRBD1. The CDR3 contains 16 residues. The germline CDR1 and CDR2 sequences are WSHSY and SAAADI. V lost 4 bases and J lost 0; bases outside the gene matches: 6. This CDR3 is CASSAPGGTSTDTQYF. The CDR3 DNA reads as TGCGCCAGCAGTGCACCAGGGGGCACGAGCACAGATACGCAGTATTTT.